The 27 T cell receptor beta chains in this list originate from one sample, sequenced in a study of blood T cell repertoires in COVID-19. Sequencing was performed with immunoSEQ multiplex PCR; in TCRdb, only in-frame clones are kept and a portion is missing. The profile covers over 150,000 clones, with almost 80% appearing a single time and 15% to 20% taken by the ten largest. The sequenced sample was PBMCs or T cells enriched from blood (not recorded which). Source of these receptors: a woman aged 50 to 65 who had recovered from COVID-19.

The chain joins TRBV7-2 to TRBJ1-5, with a possible D match to TRBD1 (6 bases). Germline V gene sequence: CDR1 SGHTA, CDR2 FQGNSA. V dropped 5 bases and J dropped 7 bases, with 18 bases sitting between them. The CDR3 is made up of 15 amino acids. CDR3 bases: TGTGCCAGCAGCCCAAGTGGACAGTACCGCCAGCCCCAGCATTTT. This sequence encodes CASSPSGQYRQPQHF.

The chain combines TRBV12-3 or TRBV12-4 with TRBJ1-5; possible D gene TRBD1, 6 bases. Trimming took off 6 bases at V and 4 bases at J, with 10 bases between the two ends. This CDR3 is 13 amino acids long. The DNA of the CDR3 is TGTGCCAGCAGCCCGGACAGAAATCAGCCCCAGCATTTT. It encodes CASSPDRNQPQHF.

The CDR3 region is CASSSGRYEQYF. CDR3 in DNA: TGTGCCAGCAGTAGCGGGAGGTACGAGCAGTACTTC. This chain uses TRBV28 with TRBJ2-7; 9 bases map to TRBD2. The CDR3 covers 12 residues. The germline gives CDR1 MDHEN, CDR2 SYDVKM. Trimming took 5 bases from V and 4 from J; bases not matched to a gene: 0.

The chain is built from TRBV5-5 and TRBJ2-7; tentatively, D is TRBD1 (5 bases). The germline V and J ends were trimmed by 4 bases and 2 bases, with 13 bases remaining between them. This CDR3 has 14 residues. Germline CDR1 and CDR2: SGHKS and YYEKEE (reference sequence). The CDR3 DNA follows: TGTGCCAGCAGCCTAACAGGTCCCCCCTACGAGCAGTACTTC. It translates to CASSLTGPPYEQYF.

The rearrangement joins TRBV5-1 to TRBJ2-3, with a possible D match to TRBD1 (6 bases). The CDR3 sequence is 14 residues long. CDR1 is SGHRS, CDR2 YFSETQ, per germline. V lost 7 bases and J 0 bases, leaving 12 bases between the germline ends. The CDR3 nucleotides are TGCGCCAGCCTCCGGGACACAAGCACAGATACGCAGTATTTT. Amino acid sequence: CASLRDTSTDTQYF.

The chain is built from TRBV4-1 and TRBJ1-3, with TRBD1 matching over 9 bases. V lost 4 bases, J lost 0 bases, and 10 bases stayed unmatched. The CDR3 consists of 18 residues. CDR1 and CDR2 (germline): MGHRA, YSYEKL. The CDR3 coding sequence is TGCGCCAGCAGCCCCCGGGACAGGGAGATTAACTCTGGAAACACCATATATTTT. Its translation is CASSPRDREINSGNTIYF.

The gene calls are TRBV19 and TRBJ2-7; 7 bases fit TRBD1. V lost 3 bases to trimming and J lost 6 bases; unmatched junction nucleotides: 8. CDR1 and CDR2 (germline): LNHDA, SQIVND (reference sequence). This CDR3 spans 14 amino acids. The CDR3 region has the DNA TGTGCCAGTAGTATCCCGACAGGGTCATCCGAGCAGTACTTC. It specifies CASSIPTGSSEQYF.

The V call is TRBV15, the J call TRBJ2-1, with 10 bases aligning to TRBD2. Trimming at V came to 0 bases and at J to 5 bases, leaving 7 bases not matched to a gene. The germline gives CDR1 LNHNV, CDR2 YYDKDF (reference sequence). The CDR3 has 17 residues. CDR3 protein: CATSREQGLATHNEQFF. CDR3 coding DNA: TGTGCCACCAGCAGAGAACAGGGACTAGCGACTCACAATGAGCAGTTCTTC. Together with reference TRBV15 and TRBJ2-1, the CDR3 gives the full variable domain: DAMVIQNPRYQVTQFGKPVTLSCSQTLNHNVMYWYQQKSSQAPKLLFHYYDKDFNNEADTPDNFQSRRPNTSFCFLDIRSPGLGDTAMYLCATSREQGLATHNEQFFGPGTRLTVL.

The chain carries TRBV6-5 and TRBJ2-1, with D perhaps TRBD1 (6 bases). Trimming left V 4 bases short and J 5 bases short, with 6 bases between. The CDR3 contains 12 residues. Germline V CDR1 and CDR2: MNHEY, SVGAGI. CDR3 DNA sequence: TGTGCCAGCAGTTGGGGGCACAATGAGCAGTTCTTC. Translating it yields CASSWGHNEQFF.

The chain couples TRBV6-1 to TRBJ1-3; D is ambiguous. The germline V gene has CDR1 MNHNS and CDR2 SASEGT. With 2 bases removed from V and 0 bases from J, the gap between germline ends came to 5 bases. The CDR3 has 14 residues. The chain's CDR3 is CASSEYNSGNTIYF. As DNA, the CDR3 is TGTGCCAGCAGTGAATACAACTCTGGAAACACCATATATTTT.

This clone was recorded a few times. The genes are TRBV10-1 and TRBJ2-3, with D possibly matching TRBD1 (5 bases). V lost 2 bases and J lost 4, with 10 bases in between. Germline V gives CDR1 WNHNN, CDR2 SYGVQD (reference sequence). The CDR3 spans 14 residues. CDR3 bases: TGCGCCAGCAGTGAGGGGCAGGGCCCAGATACGCAGTATTTT. It encodes CASSEGQGPDTQYF.

This chain uses TRBV11-2 with TRBJ2-7; the match to TRBD2 covers 15 bases. Per the germline V gene, CDR1 is SGHAT and CDR2 is FQNNGV. The CDR3 has 16 amino acids. The V gene end was trimmed by 5 bases and the J gene end by 4 bases; junction bases not matched to a gene: 6. CDR3 sequence: CASSLGLAGGLYEQYF. The CDR3 DNA is TGTGCCAGCAGCCTGGGACTAGCGGGAGGTTTGTACGAGCAGTACTTC. Filled out from reference TRBV11-2 and TRBJ2-7, the complete variable domain reads EAGVAQSPRYKIIEKRQSVAFWCNPISGHATLYWYQQILGQGPKLLIQFQNNGVVDDSQLPKDRFSAERLKGVDSTLKIQPAKLEDSAVYLCASSLGLAGGLYEQYFGPGTRLTVT.

The chain links TRBV11-2 to TRBJ2-2; 7 bases agree with TRBD1. Germline V gene data show CDR1 as SGHAT and CDR2 as FQNNGV. This CDR3 has 14 residues. V shed 6 bases and J 1 base; nucleotides not matched to a gene: 2. Written as DNA, the CDR3 is TGTGCCAGCAGACAGGGGATGAACACCGGGGAGCTGTTTTTT. Its protein product is CASRQGMNTGELFF.

In this sample, this clone turned up once. The CDR3 protein is CASSPAGGNTGELFF. The CDR3 coding sequence is TGTGCCAGCTCACCGGCAGGGGGTAACACCGGGGAGCTGTTTTTT. The gene calls are TRBV18 and TRBJ2-2, with TRBD1 identical over 7 bases. The CDR3 runs 15 residues. The germline gives CDR1 KGHSH, CDR2 LQKENI. The J segment lost 2 bases and the V segment lost 3 bases, leaving 3 bases of the junction unmatched.

The chain uses TRBV28 and TRBJ1-1; a possible D gene is TRBD1 (5 bases). Germline CDR1 reads MDHEN; CDR2 reads SYDVKM. V was cut by 4 bases and J by 2 bases, with 8 bases left in between. The CDR3 extends over 13 amino acids. The DNA of the CDR3 is TGTGCCAGCAGTTCCAGGGTTAACACTGAAGCTTTCTTT. It translates to CASSSRVNTEAFF.

This chain joins TRBV12-3 or TRBV12-4 and TRBJ1-5; D remains unclear. CDR3 size: 13 residues. With 6 bases removed from V and 2 bases from J, the gap between germline ends came to 8 bases. The CDR3 protein is CASSLVGNQPQHF. CDR3 coding DNA: TGTGCCAGCAGCCTAGTGGGCAATCAGCCCCAGCATTTT.

The chain is built from TRBV11-3 and TRBJ2-2; no reliable D call. Germline V gene sequence: CDR1 SGHNT, CDR2 YENEEA. This CDR3 comprises 14 residues. Trimming removed 0 bases from V and 5 bases from J, with 7 bases in between. The CDR3 protein is CASSLDHSTGELFF. CDR3 bases: TGTGCCAGCAGCTTAGATCACTCTACCGGGGAGCTGTTTTTT.

The V gene is TRBV21-1, the J gene TRBJ1-2; the D call of TRBD1 is as the table states it, not checked on the DNA. TRBV21-1 is an annotated pseudogene. The CDR3 contains 15 residues. The CDR3 bases are TGTGCCAGCCGCGCCCGAAGGCCAGGCGTCTATGGCTACACCTTC. It specifies CASRARRPGVYGYTF.

The chain joins TRBV2 to TRBJ1-4; TRBD1 matches 8 bases. The CDR3 spans 14 residues. Germline V lookup: CDR1 SNHLY, CDR2 FYNNEI. J gave up 8 bases and V 8 bases, and 10 bases lay outside the gene matches. This CDR3 is CASGADRGREKLFF. The CDR3 DNA is TGTGCCAGCGGAGCCGACAGGGGCCGAGAAAAACTGTTTTTT.

The rearrangement joins TRBV5-1 to TRBJ2-5, with 9 bases lining up with TRBD2. The germline CDR1 and CDR2 sequences are SGHRS and YFSETQ. The CDR3 sequence is 16 residues long. The trim removed 0 bases at V and 1 base at J, leaving 4 bases unmatched. CDR3 coding DNA: TGCGCCAGCAGCTTGGGCGGGAGGGGCCCCCAAGAGACCCAGTACTTC. As protein: CASSLGGRGPQETQYF.

V and J are TRBV9 and TRBJ1-1, with D perhaps TRBD1 (6 bases). This CDR3 is 21 amino acids long. The V and J ends lost 2 bases and 0 bases respectively, with 29 bases between them. Germline V CDR1 and CDR2: SGDLS, YYNGEE. CDR3 sequence reads: CASSVGWGSQGLGSMNTEAFF. CDR3 nucleotide sequence: TGTGCCAGCAGCGTGGGATGGGGGTCACAGGGCCTGGGGTCTATGAACACTGAAGCTTTCTTT.

V is TRBV2 and J is TRBJ1-1; D remains ambiguous. Trimming took off 2 bases at V and 2 bases at J, with 9 bases between the two ends. The CDR3 sequence is 14 residues long. The germline CDR1 and CDR2 sequences are SNHLY and FYNNEI. CDR3 sequence: CASSENSPNTEAFF. The CDR3, as DNA: TGTGCCAGCAGTGAAAACAGTCCCAACACTGAAGCTTTCTTT.

The chain has TRBV18 and TRBJ2-2, with D maybe TRBD2 (6 bases). V lost 2 bases and J lost 3, with 16 bases in between. This CDR3 contains 17 residues. From germline, CDR1 is KGHSH and CDR2 LQKENI. As DNA, the CDR3 is TGTGCCAGCTCACCAACTTCCGGGAGAAGAGACACCGGGGAGCTGTTTTTT. This encodes CASSPTSGRRDTGELFF.

This clone was seen once. The chain couples TRBV7-2 to TRBJ2-2; D may be TRBD1 (5 bases). Trimming removed 0 bases at V and 8 bases at J, with 19 bases between. The CDR3 has 17 residues. CDR1 and CDR2 (germline): SGHTA, FQGNSA. The CDR3 DNA reads as TGTGCCAGCAGCTTAGCGAGGACGGCTGGGGCTGGAGGGGAGCTGTTTTTT. Translating it yields CASSLARTAGAGGELFF. The variable domain in full, completed from reference TRBV7-2 and TRBJ2-2, reads GAGVSQSPSNKVTEKGKDVELRCDPISGHTALYWYRQSLGQGLEFLIYFQGNSAPDKSGLPSDRFSAERTGGSVSTLTIQRTQQEDSAVYLCASSLARTAGAGGELFFGEGSRLTVL.

The chain employs TRBV6-5 and TRBJ2-7; perhaps TRBD1 as D (6 bases). CDR1 is MNHEY, CDR2 SVGAGI, per germline. The CDR3 has 15 amino acids. V was clipped by 2 bases and J by 4 bases, with 15 bases between them. The CDR3 DNA sequence: TGTGCCAGCAGTTACGATTCTGGGGGCGGGTACGAGCAGTACTTC. It is translated as CASSYDSGGGYEQYF.

This clone has a handful of counts. V gene TRBV5-8 combines with J gene TRBJ1-3; 7 positions agree with TRBD1. The germline gives CDR1 SGHTS, CDR2 YDEGEE. The CDR3 has 15 amino acids. Unmatched junction bases numbered 9, after V lost 4 bases and J lost 5 bases. The CDR3 nucleotides are TGTGCCAGCAGCCCGGCGGGGGGACAGAGAAACACCATATATTTT. This gives the protein CASSPAGGQRNTIYF.

The J gene is TRBJ2-1, the V gene TRBV21-1; the table's TRBD2 call for D was not verified on the DNA. TRBV21-1 represents a pseudogene. CDR3 size: 15 residues. The CDR3 loop is CASSFRLAGVSEQFF. CDR3 DNA sequence: TGTGCCAGCAGCTTTCGACTAGCGGGAGTAAGTGAGCAGTTCTTC.